This TCR beta chain was sequenced during a study of identical twins. MiXCR was run by TCRdb on the 5' RACE reads, yielding one entry per CDR3 protein. Among some 500,000 distinct CDR3 sequences listed, roughly 21% were seen once. This clonotype occurred a few times. This sample was also put to use in a study of T cells expressing NK-cell markers.

The sequenced sample was CD4+ T cells sorted from blood. This sequence originates from a woman aged 18-35 years in good health.

The CDR3 loop is CSALKREGNEQFF. CDR3 coding DNA: TGCAGTGCGTTGAAGCGGGAGGGGAATGAGCAGTTCTTC. This chain joins TRBV20-1 and TRBJ2-1; 10 bases map to TRBD2. This CDR3 spans 13 amino acids. The V and J ends lost 6 bases and 7 bases, in that order; junction bases with no gene match: 6. CDR1 is DFQATT and CDR2 is SNEGSKA in the germline V gene (reference sequence).